These 16 T cell receptor beta chains were sequenced from one sample in a study of follicular helper T cells after annual influenza vaccination. Here immunoSEQ multiplex PCR was the method, and the copy in TCRdb shows in-frame clones only, minus some. Among around 7,300 clones listed, roughly 82% were seen once. Time point in this sample: 2015-2016 season, 7 days after influenza vaccination. The sample here was CXCR5- memory CD4+ T cells sorted from blood, taken 7 days after influenza vaccination. The receptors here all came from an adult who received the influenza vaccine.

This sequence joins TRBV18 and TRBJ1-3; TRBD1 is a possible D gene (5 bases). Germline V gene lookup returns CDR1 KGHSH and CDR2 LQKENI. V was pared by 3 bases and J by 4 bases, with 16 bases between. The CDR3 is 16 residues long. The CDR3 sequence is CASSPSLGARGNTIYF. For the CDR3, the DNA is TGTGCCAGCTCACCGAGTCTCGGGGCGCGGGGAAACACCATATATTTT.

This chain connects TRBV19 to TRBJ1-3; D ambiguous. This CDR3 has 12 residues. Looked up from germline, CDR1 is LNHDA and CDR2 is SQIVND (reference sequence). Between the trimmed V and J ends, which lost 2 bases and 4 bases, there was a span of 3 bases. As DNA, the CDR3 is TGTGCCAGTAGTATAAAAGGAAACACCATATATTTT. Its translation is CASSIKGNTIYF.

The V gene is TRBV29-1, the J gene TRBJ2-2; D gene unclear. The CDR3 has 13 amino acids. Germline assignment: CDR1 SQVTM and CDR2 ANQGSEA. The V end was cut by 3 bases, the J end by 6 bases, with 11 bases between. CDR3 bases: TGCAGCGTTGAGATCTACAACCCCGGGGAGCTGTTTTTT. Translating it yields CSVEIYNPGELFF.

The gene calls are TRBV5-4 and TRBJ2-3, with D unclear. The CDR3 length is 14 residues. V lost 2 bases and J lost 0, with 7 bases in between. CDR1 is SGHNT, CDR2 YYREEE, per germline (reference sequence). The CDR3 sequence is CASSLSSSTDTQYF. The CDR3 region has the DNA TGTGCCAGCAGCTTATCTTCTAGCACAGATACGCAGTATTTT.

The chain recombines TRBV28 with TRBJ1-5; tentatively, D is TRBD1 (5 bases). The length of the CDR3 is 16 residues. The V end was cut by 5 bases, the J end by 9 bases, with 23 bases between. Per germline, CDR1 MDHEN and CDR2 SYDVKM. The CDR3, as DNA: TGTGCCAGCAGTCCGGGGGTTGGAGGACCGACGATGCCCCAGCATTTT. Translating it yields CASSPGVGGPTMPQHF.

This clone showed up just a few times. The chain uses TRBV27 and TRBJ2-7; D unclear. The V gene lost 4 bases and the J gene lost 3 bases, with 4 bases spanning the gap. The CDR3 is 11 residues long. Germline CDR1 is MNHEY and CDR2 is SMNVEV (reference sequence). Written as DNA, the CDR3 is TGTGCCAGCAGTTCTAGCTACGAGCAGTACTTC. This codes for CASSSSYEQYF.

The V call is TRBV28, the J call TRBJ1-5, with a weak D call TRBD1 (5 bases). This CDR3 has 12 residues. Per germline, CDR1 MDHEN and CDR2 SYDVKM. Trimming took off 7 bases at V and 6 bases at J, with 10 bases between the two ends. In nucleotides, the CDR3 is TGTGCCAGCAACCAAGACAGTCAGCCCCAGCATTTT. Translation: CASNQDSQPQHF.

For the CDR3, the DNA is TGTGCCTGGACCCGAGGGACTAGCGGGAGCACAGATACGCAGTATTTT. Translating it yields CAWTRGTSGSTDTQYF. The chain joins TRBV30 to TRBJ2-3; 12 bases fit TRBD2. Germline loops: CDR1 GTSNPN, CDR2 SVGIG (reference sequence). V was pared by 4 bases and J by 0 bases, with 5 bases of the junction left unmatched. The CDR3 has 16 residues.

This chain uses TRBV6-5 with TRBJ2-7; D is ambiguous. Deletions cut 2 bases from V and 5 bases from J, with 10 bases between. Germline lookup yields CDR1 MNHEY and CDR2 SVGAGI. The CDR3 sequence is 13 residues long. CDR3 DNA sequence: TGTGCCAGCAGTTACACACCCAGCGACGAGCAGTACTTC. Its protein product is CASSYTPSDEQYF.

This chain links TRBV4-3 with TRBJ2-1; no firm D call. V was shortened by 1 base and J by 2 bases, with 12 bases between the two germline ends. CDR1 is LGHNA and CDR2 is YSLEER in the germline V gene. CDR3 length: 16 amino acids. For the CDR3, the DNA is TGCGCCAGCAGCCAAGGATCGGCGGTAACCTACAATGAGCAGTTCTTC. It encodes CASSQGSAVTYNEQFF.

The V call is TRBV4-3, the J call TRBJ1-2, with D possibly matching TRBD1 (6 bases). Trimming removed 1 base at V and 0 bases at J, with 18 bases between. CDR1 LGHNA and CDR2 YSLEER come from the germline V gene. This CDR3 comprises 18 residues. Here the CDR3 DNA reads TGCGCCAGCAGCCAAGGAAGACAGGAGACCAGACCTAACTATGGCTACACCTTC. Protein: CASSQGRQETRPNYGYTF.

The chain uses TRBV7-2 and TRBJ1-1; 8 bases agree with TRBD1. The length of the CDR3 is 14 residues. Germline CDR1 is SGHTA and CDR2 is FQGNSA. V lost 5 bases, J lost 5 bases, and 7 bases stayed unmatched. CDR3 sequence: CASSVQGGGTEAFF. The CDR3 DNA sequence: TGTGCCAGCAGCGTACAGGGGGGTGGAACTGAAGCTTTCTTT. The full variable domain, in which reference TRBV7-2 and TRBJ1-1 provide the parts outside the CDR3, is GAGVSQSPSNKVTEKGKDVELRCDPISGHTALYWYRQSLGQGLEFLIYFQGNSAPDKSGLPSDRFSAERTGGSVSTLTIQRTQQEDSAVYLCASSVQGGGTEAFFGQGTRLTVV.

The V call is TRBV7-2, the J call TRBJ1-1; D gene unclear. Trimming removed 2 bases from V and 1 base from J, with 14 bases in between. The CDR3 extends over 16 amino acids. CDR1 and CDR2 (germline): SGHTA, FQGNSA. CDR3 nucleotide sequence: TGTGCCAGCAGCTTATTGATTCGGACTCCGAACACTGAAGCTTTCTTT. The encoded protein is CASSLLIRTPNTEAFF.

The genes are TRBV28 and TRBJ1-5; TRBD1 matches at 9 bases. This CDR3 contains 18 residues. Germline-derived CDR1 and CDR2 are MDHEN and SYDVKM. Losses at the gene ends were 4 bases for V and 0 bases for J; bases not matched to a gene: 10. The CDR3 spells CASSSPPGQGYSNQPQHF. The CDR3 DNA reads as TGTGCCAGCAGTTCCCCCCCGGGACAGGGATATAGCAATCAGCCCCAGCATTTT. Together with reference TRBV28 and TRBJ1-5, the CDR3 gives the full variable domain: DVKVTQSSRYLVKRTGEKVFLECVQDMDHENMFWYRQDPGLGLRLIYFSYDVKMKEKGDIPEGYSVSREKKERFSLILESASTNQTSMYLCASSSPPGQGYSNQPQHFGDGTRLSIL.

The rearrangement joins TRBV28 to TRBJ1-2; D is ambiguous. The CDR3 spans 14 residues. Trimming removed 2 bases at V and 6 bases at J, with 13 bases between. Germline assignment: CDR1 MDHEN and CDR2 SYDVKM. The CDR3 DNA is TGTGCCAGCAGTTTAGTGGAGGTAGGGAATGGCTACACCTTC. As protein: CASSLVEVGNGYTF.

The chain uses TRBV6-6 and TRBJ2-2; D may be TRBD1 or TRBD2 (5 bases each). CDR3 size: 16 residues. CDR1 is MNHNY and CDR2 is SVGAGI in the germline V gene (reference sequence). V dropped 7 bases and J dropped 7 bases, with 22 bases sitting between them. The CDR3 DNA sequence: TGTGCCAGCAAGACCGTCGACGGGACCATCAACGGGGAGCTGTTTTTT. Translating gives CASKTVDGTINGELFF.